These 25 T cell receptor beta chains share one sample of origin, sequenced in a study of CD8 T cells in ankylosing spondylitis. General observations from the study: Fewer than 10 highly homologous variants formed a TCR beta motif that appeared characteristic of ankylosing spondylitis blood.

Antigen specificity for these receptors is unknown. TCRdb ran MiXCR on the 5' RACE reads and lists one entry per CDR3 protein. The sample has about 450,000 distinct CDR3 sequences, about 24% seen once. The sequenced material came from blood, either unsorted or a sorted T cell fraction (not recorded which). The receptors come from a male donor with ankylosing spondylitis.

V is TRBV2 and J is TRBJ2-7; no clear D. There are 13 residues in the CDR3. The ends were cut back, 1 base at V and 2 bases at J, with 6 bases in the middle. In germline, CDR1 is SNHLY, CDR2 FYNNEI. In nucleotides, the CDR3 is TGTGCCAGCAGTGAAGGGGTAGCCTACGAGCAGTACTTC. It encodes CASSEGVAYEQYF.

This clonotype has just a few counts. The chain couples TRBV27 to TRBJ2-5, with no clear D. Germline V gene data show CDR1 as MNHEY and CDR2 as SMNVEV (reference sequence). Trimming stripped 3 bases from V and 5 bases from J, with 13 bases between. The CDR3 is 14 amino acids. The chain's CDR3 is CASSFGNSHETQYF. The CDR3 DNA reads as TGTGCCAGCAGTTTCGGTAACAGCCACGAGACCCAGTACTTC.

This chain links TRBV6-1 with TRBJ2-1, with 8 bases aligning to TRBD2. Germline CDR1 reads MNHNS; CDR2 reads SASEGT. Trimming at V came to 4 bases and at J to 15 bases, leaving 8 bases not matched to a gene. The CDR3 length is 12 residues. CDR3 nucleotide sequence: TGTGCCAGCAGTGGGGCCCGGGGGGGGCGGTTCTTC. Its protein is CASSGARGGRFF.

This chain links TRBV29-1 with TRBJ1-1, with D possibly TRBD1 on 5 matching bases. V was pared by 5 bases and J by 0 bases, with 16 bases between. The CDR3 runs 15 residues. Germline values: CDR1 SQVTM, CDR2 ANQGSEA. The CDR3 is CSVSTFPGLNTEAFF. The DNA for the CDR3 is TGCAGCGTTTCAACCTTTCCGGGGCTGAACACTGAAGCTTTCTTT.

Only a few counts were recorded for this clonotype. This chain joins TRBV11-1 and TRBJ2-1, with D possibly being TRBD2 (6 bases). The V gene's germline CDR1 is SGHAT and CDR2 FQDESV (reference sequence). This CDR3 contains 19 residues. V gave up 2 bases and J gave up 3 bases, with 23 bases separating them. The CDR3 DNA reads TGTGCCAGCAGCTTAATTCGCGGGGTTGGCTACCAAATCTACAATGAGCAGTTCTTC. Translated, it gives CASSLIRGVGYQIYNEQFF.

V gene TRBV5-1 combines with J gene TRBJ2-1; 8 nucleotides match TRBD2. Per the germline V gene, CDR1 is SGHRS and CDR2 is YFSETQ. Trimming took 2 bases from V and 5 from J; bases not matched to a gene: 6. CDR3 length: 15 residues. The CDR3 protein is CASSLTGGRHNEQFF. DNA for the CDR3: TGCGCCAGCAGCTTAACGGGAGGGCGCCACAATGAGCAGTTCTTC.

This chain links TRBV24-1 with TRBJ1-2; TRBD1 agrees at 9 bases. V lost 7 bases, J lost 4 bases, and 9 bases stayed unmatched. There are 15 residues in the CDR3. Germline V lookup: CDR1 KGHDR, CDR2 SFDVKD. CDR3 nucleotides: TGTGCCACCAGCCTATCGGGACAGGGATTCTATGGCTACACCTTC. It translates to CATSLSGQGFYGYTF.

The CDR3 DNA reads as TGTGCCAGCAGTTTCGCAGGTGGACTGTTTTTT. Encoded protein: CASSFAGGLFF. The V and J genes are TRBV12-3 or TRBV12-4 and TRBJ1-4; no clear D gene. Trimming took off 3 bases at V and 13 bases at J, with 9 bases between the two ends. This CDR3 comprises 11 residues.

The chain recombines TRBV5-1 with TRBJ2-7; 10 bases map to TRBD2. CDR1 and CDR2 from the germline V gene are SGHRS and YFSETQ. The CDR3 consists of 18 residues. J was trimmed by 0 bases and V by 0 bases; bases with no gene match: 9. The CDR3 DNA is TGCGCCAGCAGCTTGGAGATGACTAGCGGGTATAGCTCCTACGAGCAGTACTTC. Translated, it gives CASSLEMTSGYSSYEQYF.

CDR3 loop: CASSLRGGSYEQYV. CDR3 DNA: TGCGCCAGCAGCTTGCGTGGGGGATCCTACGAGCAGTACGTC. The rearrangement links TRBV5-1 to TRBJ2-7; either TRBD1 or TRBD2 may fit D (5 bases each). V lost 1 base and J 1 base, leaving 9 bases between the germline ends. This CDR3 contains 14 residues. Germline V CDR1 and CDR2: SGHRS, YFSETQ.

This clonotype has a handful of counts. This CDR3 reads CATSDPSLSQETQYF. CDR3 coding DNA: TGTGCCACCAGTGATCCCTCCTTGAGCCAAGAGACCCAGTACTTC. V and J are TRBV24-1 and TRBJ2-5; D is undetermined. Trimming pared 3 bases from V and 1 base from J, leaving 11 bases between. The CDR3 is made up of 15 amino acids. Looked up from germline, CDR1 is KGHDR and CDR2 is SFDVKD.

This clonotype was counted between two and nine times. The rearrangement joins TRBV7-8 to TRBJ1-5, with 10 bases that match TRBD1. J lost 7 bases, V lost 2 bases, and 11 bases had no gene match. The CDR3 runs to 17 residues. Germline CDR1 reads SGHVS; CDR2 reads FQNEAQ. The CDR3 is CASSLKVKGTGDQPQHF. The CDR3 DNA follows: TGTGCCAGCAGCTTAAAAGTTAAGGGGACAGGGGACCAGCCCCAGCATTTT.

The rearrangement uses TRBV11-3 and TRBJ2-3; a possible D gene is TRBD2 (6 bases). The germline V gene encodes CDR1 SGHNT and CDR2 YENEEA. The V and J ends lost 3 bases and 4 bases respectively, with 14 bases between them. CDR3 length: 15 amino acids. The DNA for the CDR3 is TGTGCCAGCAGCTTGGGACTCGCTCGTGCAGATACGCAGTATTTT. Translating it yields CASSLGLARADTQYF.

The chain employs TRBV10-3 and TRBJ1-1, with 8 bases lining up with TRBD1. Germline V gives CDR1 ENHRY, CDR2 SYGVKD. This CDR3 spans 15 amino acids. V shed 6 bases, J shed 1 base, and the junction held 7 bases outside the gene matches. The DNA for the CDR3 is TGTGCCATCAGCTTCGACAGGGGCCAGAACACTGAAGCTTTCTTT. It specifies CAISFDRGQNTEAFF.

Turning to this clonotype: A read error may account for a junction end that differs from germline. The chain combines TRBV20-1 with TRBJ2-3; D call uncertain. Germline CDR1 reads DFQATT; CDR2 reads SNEGSKA (reference sequence). The CDR3 has 14 residues. CDR3 coding DNA: TGCAGTGCCAGAGACGGGCTCGGCACAGATACGCAGTATTTT. It specifies CSARDGLGTDTQYF.

The gene calls are TRBV4-2 and TRBJ1-3, with D possibly TRBD1 on 5 matching bases. V was shortened by 1 base and J by 2 bases, with 15 bases between the two germline ends. Germline V gives CDR1 LGHNA, CDR2 YNFKEQ. CDR3 length: 17 amino acids. This CDR3 reads CASSQGPTQAAGNTIYF. The CDR3 DNA reads as TGTGCCAGCAGCCAAGGCCCGACACAGGCGGCTGGAAACACCATATATTTT.

This clonotype showed up just a few times. The J gene is TRBJ2-3, the V gene TRBV29-1; D may match TRBD1 or TRBD2 (6 bases each). The germline gives CDR1 SQVTM, CDR2 ANQGSEA. V lost 5 bases and J 0 bases, leaving 15 bases between the germline ends. This CDR3 is built from 15 residues. The CDR3 sequence: CSVTPEGGSTDTQYF. CDR3 bases: TGCAGCGTTACCCCCGAGGGGGGAAGCACAGATACGCAGTATTTT.

The chain recombines TRBV11-2 with TRBJ1-3; D remains unclear. Trimming took 8 bases from V and 3 from J, leaving 8 bases between them. Germline values: CDR1 SGHAT, CDR2 FQNNGV. The CDR3 covers 12 residues. The CDR3 bases are TGTGCCAGCGGAGAGGTTGGAAACACCATATATTTT. Protein sequence: CASGEVGNTIYF.

Ten or more counts support this clonotype. J is TRBJ2-4 and V is TRBV4-1, with D uncertain. From germline, CDR1 is MGHRA and CDR2 YSYEKL. There are 16 residues in the CDR3. The V end was cut by 1 base, the J end by 0 bases, with 10 bases between. CDR3 bases: TGCGCCAGCAGCCAAGGTGCGCTGCGAGCCAAAAACATTCAGTACTTC. It is translated as CASSQGALRAKNIQYF.

The chain recombines TRBV7-9 with TRBJ1-4; no clear D gene. This CDR3 is 16 amino acids long. Germline loops: CDR1 SEHNR, CDR2 FQNEAQ (reference sequence). V was cut by 5 bases and J by 0 bases, with 13 bases left in between. CDR3 nucleotides: TGTGCCAGCAGCGGCCGGGAAGGTGCAACTAATGAAAAACTGTTTTTT. The encoded protein is CASSGREGATNEKLFF. Full variable domain (outside the CDR3, taken from reference TRBV7-9 and TRBJ1-4): DTGVSQNPRHKITKRGQNVTFRCDPISEHNRLYWYRQTLGQGPEFLTYFQNEAQLEKSRLLSDRFSAERPKGSFSTLEIQRTEQGDSAMYLCASSGREGATNEKLFFGSGTQLSVL.

This clonotype has ten or more counts. This chain joins TRBV4-1 and TRBJ1-5; no reliable D call. Between the trimmed V and J ends, which lost 4 bases and 2 bases, there was a span of 9 bases. Germline V lookup: CDR1 MGHRA, CDR2 YSYEKL. The CDR3 length is 14 residues. The CDR3: CASSPPGGNQPQHF. Written as DNA, the CDR3 is TGCGCCAGCAGCCCACCCGGGGGCAATCAGCCCCAGCATTTT.

The J gene is TRBJ1-5, the V gene TRBV24-1, with a tentative D call TRBD1 (5 bases). This CDR3 is 13 amino acids long. The germline V gene encodes CDR1 KGHDR and CDR2 SFDVKD. The ends were cut back, 7 bases at V and 0 bases at J, with 6 bases in the middle. The chain's CDR3 is CATRQDSNQPQHF. CDR3 DNA sequence: TGTGCCACCAGACAGGATAGCAATCAGCCCCAGCATTTT.

This clonotype was seen a few times. The V call is TRBV7-2, the J call TRBJ2-3, with 7 bases matching TRBD1. Germline CDR1 is SGHTA and CDR2 is FQGNSA. With 5 bases clipped from V and 8 bases from J, the junction kept 10 bases outside the gene matches. There are 14 residues in the CDR3. CDR3 DNA sequence: TGTGCCAGCAGCCCTCGAACAGGGGCGGGTACGCAGTATTTT. Protein product: CASSPRTGAGTQYF.

The gene calls are TRBV5-1 and TRBJ2-2; maybe TRBD2 (5 bases). Trimming took 5 bases from V and 4 from J, leaving 12 bases between them. The CDR3 covers 14 residues. Germline loops: CDR1 SGHRS, CDR2 YFSETQ. The CDR3 is CASSPLGSTGELFF. The CDR3 DNA follows: TGCGCCAGCAGTCCACTAGGATCCACCGGGGAGCTGTTTTTT.

A few counts support this clonotype. The J gene is TRBJ2-3, the V gene TRBV20-1, with D unclear. The CDR3 is 13 residues long. Germline CDR1 and CDR2: DFQATT and SNEGSKA (reference sequence). The CDR3 DNA is TGCAGCTACGTACGGGCAAGCACAGATACGCAGTATTTT. It specifies CSYVRASTDTQYF.